The 20 T cell receptor beta chains given below trace back to one sample, sequenced in a study of tumor and adjacent non-tumor tissue in lung cancer. A modified ARM-PCR protocol with three rounds of nested PCR amplified TCRbeta. Each CDR3 protein gets one entry after TCRdb re-called the multiplex PCR reads with MiXCR. This sample yields approximately 150,000 distinct CDR3 sequences, of which approximately 70% are seen a single time; 18% belongs to the top ten. The template was RNA from unsorted bulk tissue. Source material: lung tumor tissue. These receptors were obtained from a man in his fifties or sixties with small cell lung cancer.

The chain carries TRBV5-5 and TRBJ2-3; D possibly corresponds to TRBD1 (5 bases). Germline V gene data show CDR1 as SGHKS and CDR2 as YYEKEE (reference sequence). CDR3 size: 15 residues. V was clipped by 6 bases and J by 1 base, with 15 bases between them. The CDR3 nucleotides read TGTGCCAGCAAGTGGGGCATACCAGGCACAGATACGCAGTATTTT. This translates into CASKWGIPGTDTQYF.

Only a few counts were recorded for this clonotype. This chain joins TRBV6-6 and TRBJ2-4; 9 nucleotides agree with TRBD1. Germline-derived CDR1 and CDR2 are MNHNY and SVGAGI (reference sequence). The CDR3 totals 14 residues. V was pared by 7 bases and J by 3 bases, with 4 bases of the junction left unmatched. CDR3 sequence reads: CASTDRGYKNIQYF. The CDR3 DNA reads as TGTGCCAGCACCGACAGGGGGTACAAAAACATTCAGTACTTC.

With respect to this clonotype: A much more abundant neighbour one base away suggests this may be a read error. The chain uses TRBV11-3 and TRBJ1-3, with TRBD1 as a possible D gene (6 bases). The CDR3 is 15 amino acids. Germline V lookup: CDR1 SGHNT, CDR2 YENEEA. The CDR3 sequence is CASSGGHLSGSTIYF. CDR3 sequence (DNA): TGTGCCAGCAGCGGGGGGCACCTCTCTGGAAGCACCATATATTTT.

V usage is TRBV20-1 and J usage is TRBJ2-1, with 9 bases fitting TRBD2. Germline CDR1 and CDR2: DFQATT and SNEGSKA (reference sequence). The length of the CDR3 is 13 residues. The CDR3 spells CSHLAGRGSDQFF. The CDR3 DNA reads as TGCAGCCATCTAGCGGGAAGGGGCAGTGATCAGTTCTTC.

This clonotype was recorded a few times. A much larger clone sits a single nucleotide away, making a read error possible. The chain employs TRBV11-2 and TRBJ2-1; D is uncertain. With 5 bases removed from V and 3 bases from J, the gap between germline ends came to 8 bases. Germline V gene lookup returns CDR1 SGHAT and CDR2 FQNNGV. The CDR3 is 13 amino acids. The CDR3 loop is CASSLRNYNEQFF. The CDR3 DNA reads as TGTGCCAGCAGCCTGCGGAACTACAATGAGCAGTTCTTC.

This clonotype has more than one count but fewer than ten. This chain connects TRBV5-4 to TRBJ1-6; D unresolved. The CDR3 is 14 amino acids. The germline V and J ends were trimmed by 3 bases and 15 bases, with 19 bases remaining between them. The germline CDR1 and CDR2 sequences are SGHNT and YYREEE (reference sequence). DNA of the CDR3: TGTGCCAGCAGCTCAATATCTCGGACCGACGGCCTCCACTTT. Translating it yields CASSSISRTDGLHF.

V and J are TRBV20-1 and TRBJ2-5, with D possibly being TRBD1 (6 bases). V shed 7 bases and J shed 2 bases, with 17 bases lying between them. This CDR3 spans 14 amino acids. CDR1 is DFQATT and CDR2 is SNEGSKA in the germline V gene (reference sequence). The CDR3 DNA is TGCAGTGTTACCCGGCTCACAGGGCAAGAGACCCAGTACTTC. It is translated as CSVTRLTGQETQYF.

As for this clonotype: A much bigger clone sits one base away, suggesting this may be a read error. The chain uses TRBV6-1 and TRBJ2-5; tentatively, D is TRBD1 or TRBD2 (5 bases each). With 5 bases removed from V and 2 bases from J, the gap between germline ends came to 12 bases. CDR3 size: 14 residues. CDR1 MNHNS and CDR2 SASEGT come from the germline V gene. This CDR3 is CASSKKGEQETQYF. CDR3 nucleotides: TGTGCCAGCAGTAAGAAAGGGGAGCAAGAGACCCAGTACTTC.

A word on this clonotype: The junction departs from the called germline gene at one end, perhaps through a read error. The chain couples TRBV29-1 to TRBJ1-4; D may be TRBD1 (5 bases). CDR1 and CDR2 (germline): SQVTM, ANQGSEA. The CDR3 sequence is 13 residues long. CDR3 protein: CSASSGTRERLFF. CDR3 sequence (DNA): TGCAGCGCTTCCAGCGGGACGCGAGAAAGACTGTTTTTT.

Remarks on this clonotype: A much larger clone differs from this one at a single base, so this may be a read error. This likely comes from a read error, as the CDR3 has no conserved phenylalanine or tryptophan at its end. This rearrangement joins TRBV20-1 to TRBJ2-1; D tentatively reads TRBD1 or TRBD2 (5 bases each). V lost 5 bases and J 8 bases, leaving 16 bases between the germline ends. The length of the CDR3 is 13 residues. Germline CDR1 and CDR2: DFQATT and SNEGSKA (reference sequence). The CDR3 DNA sequence: TGCAGTGCTTGGACTGGCACGGGACATGAGCAGTTCATC. It yields the protein CSAWTGTGHEQFI.

This clonotype was observed once. This may be a read error: a much more frequent sequence differs by one nucleotide. The chain employs TRBV28 and TRBJ1-1, with D possibly matching TRBD1 (5 bases). The CDR3 consists of 14 residues. V shed 6 bases and J shed 7 bases, with 18 bases lying between them. The germline V gene has CDR1 MDHEN and CDR2 SYDVKM. For the CDR3, the DNA is TGTGCCAGCAGCCCACCGGGACGGGTGGGTGAAGCTTTCTTT. Its protein product is CASSPPGRVGEAFF.

This rearrangement joins TRBV12-3 or TRBV12-4 to TRBJ1-1; D gene unclear. This CDR3 spans 14 amino acids. Trimming shortened V by 3 bases and J by 3 bases, and 11 bases separated the two germline ends. Written as DNA, the CDR3 is TGTGCCAGCAGTTTGGCCCAGTGGTACACTGAAGCTTTCTTT. Translating gives CASSLAQWYTEAFF.

A remark on this clonotype: The junction differs from germline at one of its ends, possibly a read error. The CDR3 DNA reads TGTGCTAGCATGGATGATTCAGTTGCTAATGAAAAACTGCTTTTT. Residues: CASMDDSVANEKLLF. The chain combines TRBV12-3 or TRBV12-4 with TRBJ1-4; no definite D call. The CDR3 totals 15 residues.

As for this clonotype: Being one base from a much bigger clone, this may be a read error. The chain employs TRBV6-5 and TRBJ1-1; tentatively, D is TRBD1 (5 bases). The CDR3 contains 14 residues. CDR1 MNHEY and CDR2 SVGAGI come from the germline V gene. The V and J ends lost 4 bases and 1 base respectively, with 10 bases between them. CDR3 coding DNA: TGTGCCAGCAGTTGGGGGGACGGGAACACTGAAGCTTTCTTT. It codes for CASSWGDGNTEAFF.

About this clonotype: A much larger clonotype is one base distant, so this may be a read error. The chain has TRBV29-1 and TRBJ2-7; 9 bases match TRBD1. Germline assignment: CDR1 SQVTM and CDR2 ANQGSEA. There are 13 residues in the CDR3. Trimming removed 5 bases from V and 2 bases from J; junction bases left unmatched: 4. The CDR3 DNA sequence: TGCAGCGTTAACGGGACAGGGCCCTACGAGCAGTACTTC. This gives the protein CSVNGTGPYEQYF.

This chain uses TRBV11-2 with TRBJ2-3; D is unclear. The ends were cut back, 5 bases at V and 6 bases at J, with 9 bases in the middle. In germline, CDR1 is SGHAT, CDR2 FQNNGV. The CDR3 covers 12 residues. The chain's CDR3 is CASSATEDTQYF. CDR3 DNA: TGTGCCAGCAGCGCTACGGAGGATACGCAGTATTTT.

The V call is TRBV6-1, the J call TRBJ2-1, with TRBD2 matching 15 bases. The V segment lost 4 bases and the J segment 8 bases; nucleotides outside the gene matches: 6. The CDR3 runs to 16 residues. Germline assignment: CDR1 MNHNS and CDR2 SASEGT. CDR3 nucleotide sequence: TGTGCCAGCAGTGCGGGGACTAGCGGGAGGTTCTATGAGCAGTTCTTC. Its protein product is CASSAGTSGRFYEQFF.

This clonotype was counted ten times or more. The chain employs TRBV6-5 and TRBJ1-2; tentatively, D is TRBD1 (5 bases). Germline V gene lookup returns CDR1 MNHEY and CDR2 SVGAGI. Between the trimmed V and J ends, which lost 5 bases and 8 bases, there was a span of 15 bases. This CDR3 comprises 13 residues. The CDR3 DNA reads as TGTGCCAGCAGTCAAGGGGACTGGGGGGGCTACACCTTC. Its translation: CASSQGDWGGYTF.

As to this clonotype: In this CDR3 the conserved last residue, phenylalanine or tryptophan, is missing, so a read error is likely. The DNA is omitted, as the CDR3 cannot be located on it reliably, and the CDR3 follows TCRdb's listing. The CDR3: CASSWAGNNKRFY. This chain joins TRBV11-2 and TRBJ2-1; TRBD1, as called in the table, went unchecked against the DNA. Termini included, the CDR3 measures 13 amino acids. Germline V gene sequence: CDR1 SGHAT, CDR2 FQNNGV.

By share of the sample, this clonotype is medium-sized. This chain links TRBV6-5 with TRBJ1-2, with D unresolved. The CDR3 runs to 15 residues. CDR1 is MNHEY, CDR2 SVGAGI, per germline. The V and J ends lost 0 bases and 0 bases respectively, with 8 bases between them. Here the CDR3 reads CASSYSVFSNYGYTF. As DNA, the CDR3 is TGTGCCAGCAGTTACTCGGTCTTCTCTAACTATGGCTACACCTTC.